The 17 T cell receptor beta chains below all came from one sample that was sequenced in a study of blood T cell repertoires in COVID-19. The protocol was immunoSEQ multiplex PCR, while the TCRdb copy is restricted to in-frame clones and leaves out a portion. The sample comprises almost 200,000 clones, 89% of which are singletons, and approximately 8.1% rests with the top ten. The sample taken for sequencing was PBMCs or T cells enriched from blood (not recorded which). These receptors were taken from a woman aged 18-35 years who had recovered from COVID-19.

CDR3 nucleotide sequence: TGCAGCGTTGCACAGGGTTCGAACACTGAAGCTTTCTTT. Encoded protein: CSVAQGSNTEAFF. This sequence joins TRBV29-1 and TRBJ1-1; possibly TRBD1 for D (6 bases). The V end was cut by 4 bases, the J end by 1 base, with 10 bases between. CDR1 is SQVTM, CDR2 ANQGSEA, per germline. The CDR3 sequence is 13 residues long.

V is TRBV6-6 and J is TRBJ2-6, with TRBD1 matching over 9 bases. CDR1 is MNHNY, CDR2 SVGAGI, per germline (reference sequence). The CDR3 covers 18 residues. With V trimmed by 5 bases and J by 0 bases, 8 bases remained unmatched. The CDR3, as DNA: TGTGCCAGCAGTCCCGGGACAGGGAAAACCTCTGGGGCCAACGTCCTGACTTTC. This gives the protein CASSPGTGKTSGANVLTF.

This chain joins TRBV6-5 and TRBJ1-1, with D possibly matching TRBD1 (6 bases). The germline V gene encodes CDR1 MNHEY and CDR2 SVGAGI. The CDR3 length is 13 residues. V shed 6 bases and J shed 1 base, with 9 bases lying between them. CDR3: CASRLQGNTEAFF. The DNA for the CDR3 is TGTGCCAGCAGATTACAGGGGAACACTGAAGCTTTCTTT.

The gene calls are TRBV5-1 and TRBJ2-7; 9 nucleotides line up with TRBD1. This CDR3 is built from 14 residues. V gave up 6 bases and J gave up 2 bases; unmatched junction bases: 6. Per the germline V gene, CDR1 is SGHRS and CDR2 is YFSETQ. CDR3 protein: CASTPGQGAYEQYF. In DNA form, the CDR3 reads TGCGCCAGCACCCCGGGACAGGGTGCCTACGAGCAGTACTTC.

V gene TRBV28 combines with J gene TRBJ1-4; a weak D match, TRBD1 (6 bases). The length of the CDR3 is 17 residues. In germline, CDR1 is MDHEN, CDR2 SYDVKM. V was cut by 2 bases and J by 0 bases, with 13 bases left in between. The CDR3 sequence is CASSLQGNFATNEKLFF. Written as DNA, the CDR3 is TGTGCCAGCAGTTTACAGGGGAACTTTGCAACTAATGAAAAACTGTTTTTT. The whole variable domain, filled in from reference TRBV28 and TRBJ1-4, reads DVKVTQSSRYLVKRTGEKVFLECVQDMDHENMFWYRQDPGLGLRLIYFSYDVKMKEKGDIPEGYSVSREKKERFSLILESASTNQTSMYLCASSLQGNFATNEKLFFGSGTQLSVL.

V usage is TRBV4-2 and J usage is TRBJ1-1, with a possible D match to TRBD1 (5 bases). V lost 0 bases to trimming and J lost 4 bases, with 9 bases between them. Germline-derived CDR1 and CDR2 are LGHNA and YNFKEQ. This CDR3 comprises 14 residues. CDR3: CASSQEIGGTEAFF. CDR3 bases: TGTGCCAGCAGCCAAGAGATCGGGGGCACTGAAGCTTTCTTT.

This clone was counted a few times. V usage is TRBV7-6 and J usage is TRBJ1-2; no reliable D call. Germline V gives CDR1 SGHVS, CDR2 FNYEAQ. V was cut by 3 bases and J by 4 bases, with 15 bases left in between. The CDR3 consists of 15 residues. CDR3 sequence: CASSLGVTPLYGYTF. CDR3 in DNA: TGTGCCAGCAGCTTGGGAGTGACACCACTCTATGGCTACACCTTC.

This clone showed up just a few times. The J gene is TRBJ2-5, the V gene TRBV7-2; 8 bases are a match to TRBD2. CDR1 is SGHTA and CDR2 is FQGNSA in the germline V gene. CDR3 length equals 16 residues. V lost 4 bases, J lost 2 bases, and 9 bases stayed unmatched. CDR3 DNA: TGTGCCAGCAGCTCCCGGCAGCGGGGGCCACAAGAGACCCAGTACTTC. The encoded protein is CASSSRQRGPQETQYF.

This chain joins TRBV13 and TRBJ1-2; a weak D match, TRBD1 (5 bases). There are 14 residues in the CDR3. CDR1 and CDR2 (germline): PRHDT, FYEKMQ (reference sequence). Trimming shortened V by 5 bases and J by 8 bases, and 18 bases separated the two germline ends. The CDR3 DNA follows: TGTGCCAGCAGCCCCGCGGGGCCAAACGGAGGCTACACCTTC. Translation gives CASSPAGPNGGYTF.

The chain is built from TRBV19 and TRBJ1-1; D possibly corresponds to TRBD1 (5 bases). The CDR3 loop spans 14 amino acids. Trimming took off 1 base at V and 0 bases at J, with 6 bases between the two ends. Germline V gene lookup returns CDR1 LNHDA and CDR2 SQIVND (reference sequence). The CDR3 coding sequence is TGTGCCAGTAGTATAGCAGGGATGAACACTGAAGCTTTCTTT. It is translated as CASSIAGMNTEAFF.

The chain combines TRBV6-1 with TRBJ2-7; D may be TRBD1 (6 bases). This CDR3 is 15 amino acids long. Germline CDR1 is MNHNS and CDR2 is SASEGT. V was trimmed by 3 bases and J by 4 bases, leaving 16 bases between them. CDR3 in amino acids: CASSDPQGSTYEQYF. The CDR3, as DNA: TGTGCCAGCAGTGACCCACAGGGTAGTACGTACGAGCAGTACTTC.

This sequence joins TRBV9 and TRBJ2-1; 9 nucleotides line up with TRBD2. Germline V gene data show CDR1 as SGDLS and CDR2 as YYNGEE. This CDR3 region has 15 residues. The V and J ends lost 2 bases and 10 bases, in that order; junction bases with no gene match: 10. CDR3 region: CASSVRSGTSYEQFF. For the CDR3, the DNA is TGTGCCAGCAGCGTGCGAAGCGGGACTAGCTACGAGCAGTTCTTC.

This chain's CDR3 is CASSRQGSYEQYF. The CDR3 region has the DNA TGTGCCAGCAGCCGACAGGGCTCCTACGAGCAGTACTTC. The chain employs TRBV3-1 (or the pseudogene TRBV3-2) and TRBJ2-7, with 7 nucleotides matching TRBD1. J lost 0 bases, V lost 4 bases, and 0 bases had no gene match. This CDR3 region has 13 residues. From germline, CDR1 is LGHDT and CDR2 YNNKEL (reference sequence).

The CDR3 here is CASSPTHTENTEAFF. DNA of the CDR3: TGTGCCAGCAGCCCCACCCACACAGAAAACACTGAAGCTTTCTTT. The rearrangement links TRBV16 to TRBJ1-1; no definite D call. Between the trimmed V and J ends, which lost 4 bases and 2 bases, there was a span of 14 bases. CDR1 is KGHSY, CDR2 FQNENV, per germline. The CDR3 sequence is 15 residues long.

In its sample, this clone was seen a few times. V usage is TRBV10-2 and J usage is TRBJ1-5; D is undetermined. The V and J ends lost 3 bases and 4 bases respectively, with 7 bases between them. The germline V gene encodes CDR1 WSHSY and CDR2 SAAADI. The CDR3 consists of 13 residues. CDR3 sequence reads: CASSERGNQPQHF. The CDR3, as DNA: TGCGCCAGCAGTGAACGGGGTAATCAGCCCCAGCATTTT.

The CDR3 reads CASSLVQGASYGYTF. Here the CDR3 DNA reads TGTGCCAGCAGCTTGGTTCAGGGGGCAAGCTATGGCTACACCTTC. The V gene is TRBV5-5, the J gene TRBJ1-2; 8 bases are shared with TRBD1. The CDR3 covers 15 residues. V was clipped by 0 bases and J by 4 bases; unmatched bases: 5. Germline V gene lookup returns CDR1 SGHKS and CDR2 YYEKEE (reference sequence).

The rearrangement uses TRBV5-4 and TRBJ2-7; 7 bases line up with TRBD2. V gave up 0 bases and J gave up 4 bases; unmatched junction bases: 7. Germline assignment: CDR1 SGHNT and CDR2 YYREEE (reference sequence). CDR3 length: 15 residues. In nucleotides, the CDR3 is TGTGCCAGCAGCTTGGGGGCGGGGGACCAATACGAGCAGTACTTC. Amino acids: CASSLGAGDQYEQYF.